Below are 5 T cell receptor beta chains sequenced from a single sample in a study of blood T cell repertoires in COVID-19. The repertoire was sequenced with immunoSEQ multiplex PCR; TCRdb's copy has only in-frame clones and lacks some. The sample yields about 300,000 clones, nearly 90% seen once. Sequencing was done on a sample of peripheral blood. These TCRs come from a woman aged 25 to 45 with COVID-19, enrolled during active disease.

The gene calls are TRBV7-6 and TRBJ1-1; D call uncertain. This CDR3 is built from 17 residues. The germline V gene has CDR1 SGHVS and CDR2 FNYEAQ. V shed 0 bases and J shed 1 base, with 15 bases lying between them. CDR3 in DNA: TGTGCCAGCAGCTTAGCCGCTGGCGGGAGAGGGAACACTGAAGCTTTCTTT. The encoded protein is CASSLAAGGRGNTEAFF.

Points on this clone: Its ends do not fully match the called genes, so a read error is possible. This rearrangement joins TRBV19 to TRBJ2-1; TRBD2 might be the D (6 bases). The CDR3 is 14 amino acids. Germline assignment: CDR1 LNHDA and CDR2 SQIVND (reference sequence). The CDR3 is CVSSLASAYNEQFF. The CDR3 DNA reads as TGTGTCAGTAGTCTAGCGTCCGCCTACAATGAGCAGTTCTTC.

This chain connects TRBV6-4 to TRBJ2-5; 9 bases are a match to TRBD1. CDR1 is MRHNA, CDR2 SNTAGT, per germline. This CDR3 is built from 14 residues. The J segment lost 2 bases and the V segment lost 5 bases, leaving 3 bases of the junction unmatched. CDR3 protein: CASSPGTGQETQYF. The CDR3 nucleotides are TGTGCCAGCAGTCCCGGGACAGGGCAAGAGACCCAGTACTTC.

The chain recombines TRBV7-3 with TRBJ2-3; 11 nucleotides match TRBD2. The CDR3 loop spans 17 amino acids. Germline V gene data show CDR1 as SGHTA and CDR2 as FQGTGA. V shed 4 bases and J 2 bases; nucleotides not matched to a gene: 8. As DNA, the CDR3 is TGTGCCAGCAGCTCCCCGCTAGCGGGGGGCGACACAGATACGCAGTATTTT. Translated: CASSSPLAGGDTDTQYF.

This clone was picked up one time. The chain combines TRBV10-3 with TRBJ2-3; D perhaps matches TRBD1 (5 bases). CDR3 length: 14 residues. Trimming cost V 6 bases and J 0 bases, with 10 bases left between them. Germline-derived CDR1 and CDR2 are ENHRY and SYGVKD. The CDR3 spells CAIRGVGSTDTQYF. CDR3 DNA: TGTGCCATCAGAGGGGTCGGGAGCACAGATACGCAGTATTTT.